The 8 T cell receptor beta chains below come from one sample, sequenced in a study of response to subunit inactivated influenza vaccine. From the RT-PCR reads, TCRdb called clonotypes with MiXCR, one entry per CDR3 protein. Of over 750,000 distinct CDR3 sequences detected, around 20% appear once; the ten largest clones hold roughly 10%. Sequencing used PBMCs from blood, obtained about 5 days after vaccination. The receptors originated from a man in his fifties or sixties who received an inactivated influenza vaccine.

This clonotype was found a few times. As DNA, the CDR3 is TGTGCCAGCAGCTTTAAGACAGGGGCCGAAGCTTTCTTT. It encodes CASSFKTGAEAFF. The chain couples TRBV13 to TRBJ1-1; 8 bases agree with TRBD1. The CDR3 is 13 amino acids. After removal of 3 bases from V and 8 bases from J, the junction contained 5 bases not matched to a gene. The germline CDR1 and CDR2 sequences are PRHDT and FYEKMQ (reference sequence).

The J gene is TRBJ2-7, the V gene TRBV28; the match to TRBD1 covers 9 bases. Germline lookup yields CDR1 MDHEN and CDR2 SYDVKM. V lost 8 bases to trimming and J lost 3 bases; unmatched junction nucleotides: 5. This CDR3 is 13 amino acids long. CDR3 nucleotides: TGTGCCAGCCTGACAGGGGGGGACTACGAGCAGTACTTC. It translates to CASLTGGDYEQYF.

A few counts support this clonotype. The chain couples TRBV7-9 to TRBJ2-7; 10 positions agree with TRBD2. Trimming cost V 3 bases and J 0 bases; bases outside gene matches: 5. The CDR3 consists of 16 residues. In germline, CDR1 is SEHNR, CDR2 FQNEAQ (reference sequence). The CDR3 coding sequence is TGTGCCAGCAGCTTCAAACTAGCGGGGTCCTCCTACGAGCAGTACTTC. This sequence encodes CASSFKLAGSSYEQYF.

This clonotype was seen a handful of times. This chain joins TRBV20-1 and TRBJ2-7, with unresolved D. Trimming removed 3 bases from V and 4 bases from J, with 13 bases in between. Per the germline V gene, CDR1 is DFQATT and CDR2 is SNEGSKA (reference sequence). CDR3 length: 13 amino acids. DNA for the CDR3: TGCAGTGCTAGTGCCTCAAAAACATACGAGCAGTACTTC. Protein: CSASASKTYEQYF.

In its sample, this clonotype was seen a few times. The chain is built from TRBV7-6 and TRBJ2-7; the D call may be TRBD1 or TRBD2 (5 bases each). The length of the CDR3 is 14 residues. V dropped 5 bases and J dropped 3 bases, with 14 bases sitting between them. Germline V gives CDR1 SGHVS, CDR2 FNYEAQ. CDR3 sequence: CASSKGTHVYEQYF. The CDR3 region has the DNA TGTGCCAGCAGCAAAGGGACGCATGTCTACGAGCAGTACTTC.

This clonotype was observed a few times. This sequence joins TRBV20-1 and TRBJ1-1, with 8 positions matching TRBD1. V lost 3 bases to trimming and J lost 0 bases; unmatched junction nucleotides: 12. The CDR3 runs 17 residues. CDR1 DFQATT and CDR2 SNEGSKA come from the germline V gene (reference sequence). The CDR3 region is CSARTGQGVPMNTEAFF. CDR3 coding DNA: TGCAGTGCTAGGACTGGACAGGGAGTACCAATGAACACTGAAGCTTTCTTT.

The rearrangement links TRBV6-1 to TRBJ2-2, with D possibly matching TRBD1 (5 bases). Germline lookup yields CDR1 MNHNS and CDR2 SASEGT. This CDR3 is built from 15 residues. Between the trimmed V and J ends, which lost 6 bases and 5 bases, there was a span of 16 bases. CDR3 protein: CASSVQDRVTGELFF. CDR3 coding DNA: TGTGCCAGCAGCGTACAGGATCGGGTGACCGGGGAGCTGTTTTTT.

This chain connects TRBV20-1 to TRBJ1-4; 7 bases map to TRBD1. V shed 0 bases and J 8 bases; nucleotides not matched to a gene: 9. Germline CDR1 is DFQATT and CDR2 is SNEGSKA (reference sequence). This CDR3 is 15 amino acids long. As DNA, the CDR3 is TGCAGTGCTAGAGATCGGAGCAGGGGGGGAGAAAAACTGTTTTTT. Translating it yields CSARDRSRGGEKLFF.